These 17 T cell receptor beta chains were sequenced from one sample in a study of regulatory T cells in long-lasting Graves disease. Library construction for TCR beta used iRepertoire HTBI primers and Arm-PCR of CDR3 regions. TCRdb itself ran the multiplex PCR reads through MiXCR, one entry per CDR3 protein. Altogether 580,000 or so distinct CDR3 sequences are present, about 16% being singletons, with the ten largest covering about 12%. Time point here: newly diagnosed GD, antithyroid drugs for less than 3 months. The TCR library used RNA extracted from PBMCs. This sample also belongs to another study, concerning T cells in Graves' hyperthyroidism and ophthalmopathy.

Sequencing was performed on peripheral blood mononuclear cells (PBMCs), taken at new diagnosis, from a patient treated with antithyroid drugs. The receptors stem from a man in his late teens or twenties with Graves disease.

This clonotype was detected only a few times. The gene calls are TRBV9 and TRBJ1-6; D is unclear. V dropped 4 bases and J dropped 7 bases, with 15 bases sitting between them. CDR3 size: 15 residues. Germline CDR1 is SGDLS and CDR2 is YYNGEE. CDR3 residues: CASSSRPTSNSPLHF. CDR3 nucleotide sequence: TGTGCCAGCAGCAGCCGACCGACTTCGAATTCACCCCTCCACTTT.

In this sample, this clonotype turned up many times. CDR3 protein: CASSFDFGETQYF. CDR3 DNA: TGTGCCAGCAGCTTCGACTTTGGAGAGACCCAGTACTTC. This rearrangement joins TRBV11-2 to TRBJ2-5; D is ambiguous. V was pared by 3 bases and J by 4 bases, with 9 bases between. CDR1 is SGHAT and CDR2 is FQNNGV in the germline V gene. The CDR3 extends over 13 amino acids.

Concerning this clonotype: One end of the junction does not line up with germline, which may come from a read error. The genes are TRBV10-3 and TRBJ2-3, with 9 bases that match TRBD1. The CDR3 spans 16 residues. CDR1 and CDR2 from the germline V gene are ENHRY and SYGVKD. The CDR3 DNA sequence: TGTGCCATCAGGGAGTCCGGGACAGGGCCAGCAGATACGCAGTATTTT. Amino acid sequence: CAIRESGTGPADTQYF.

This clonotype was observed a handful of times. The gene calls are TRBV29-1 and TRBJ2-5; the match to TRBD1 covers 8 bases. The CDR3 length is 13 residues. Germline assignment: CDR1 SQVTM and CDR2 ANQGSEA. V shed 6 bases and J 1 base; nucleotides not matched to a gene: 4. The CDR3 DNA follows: TGCAGCGTCTGGACAGGGCCCCAAGAGACCCAGTACTTC. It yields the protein CSVWTGPQETQYF. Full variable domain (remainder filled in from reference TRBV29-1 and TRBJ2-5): SAVISQKPSRDICQRGTSLTIQCQVDSQVTMMFWYRQQPGQSLTLIATANQGSEATYESGFVIDKFPISRPNLTFSTLTVSNMSPEDSSIYLCSVWTGPQETQYFGPGTRLLVL.

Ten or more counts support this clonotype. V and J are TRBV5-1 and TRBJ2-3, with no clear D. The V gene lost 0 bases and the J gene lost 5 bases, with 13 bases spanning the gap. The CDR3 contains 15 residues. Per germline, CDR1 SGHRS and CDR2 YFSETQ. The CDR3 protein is CASSLESRVRDTQYF. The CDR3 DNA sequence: TGCGCCAGCAGCTTGGAGTCCAGAGTCAGAGATACGCAGTATTTT.

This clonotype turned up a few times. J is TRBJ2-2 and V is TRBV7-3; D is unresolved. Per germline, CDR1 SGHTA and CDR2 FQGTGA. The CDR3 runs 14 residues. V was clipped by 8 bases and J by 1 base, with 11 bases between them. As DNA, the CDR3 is TGTGCCAGCCGTACGACCCGGAACACCGGGGAGCTGTTTTTT. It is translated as CASRTTRNTGELFF.

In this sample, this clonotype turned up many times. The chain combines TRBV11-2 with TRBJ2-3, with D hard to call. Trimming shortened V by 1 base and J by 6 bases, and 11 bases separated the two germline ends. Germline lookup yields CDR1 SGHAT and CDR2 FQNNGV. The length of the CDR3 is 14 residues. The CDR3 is CASSLVIGPDTQYF. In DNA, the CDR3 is TGTGCCAGCAGCTTAGTGATAGGTCCCGATACGCAGTATTTT.

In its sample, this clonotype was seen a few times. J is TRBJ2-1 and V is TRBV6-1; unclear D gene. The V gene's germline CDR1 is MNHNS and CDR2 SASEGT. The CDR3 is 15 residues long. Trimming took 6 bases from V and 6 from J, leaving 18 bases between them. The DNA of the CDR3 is TGTGCCAGCAGCTCCCCGGGTGGGTCCGGCAATGAGCAGTTCTTC. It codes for CASSSPGGSGNEQFF.

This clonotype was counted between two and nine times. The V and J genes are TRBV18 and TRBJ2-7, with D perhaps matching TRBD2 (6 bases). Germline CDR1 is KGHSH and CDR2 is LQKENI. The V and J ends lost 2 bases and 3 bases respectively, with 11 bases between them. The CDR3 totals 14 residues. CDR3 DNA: TGTGCCAGCTCACCAACGGGACTCTACTACGAGCAGTACTTC. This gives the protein CASSPTGLYYEQYF.

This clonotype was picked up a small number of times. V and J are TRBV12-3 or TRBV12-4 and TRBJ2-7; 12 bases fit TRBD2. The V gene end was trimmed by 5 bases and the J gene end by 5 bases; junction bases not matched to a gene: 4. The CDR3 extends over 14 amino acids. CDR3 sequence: CASSPLAGGDEQYF. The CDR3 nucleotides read TGTGCCAGCAGTCCCCTAGCGGGAGGGGACGAGCAGTACTTC.

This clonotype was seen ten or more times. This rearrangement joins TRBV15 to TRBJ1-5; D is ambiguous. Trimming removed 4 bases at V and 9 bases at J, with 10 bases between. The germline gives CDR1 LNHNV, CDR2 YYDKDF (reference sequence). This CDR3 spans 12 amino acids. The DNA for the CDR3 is TGTGCCACCAGCATGGTTGGTGTGCCCCAGCATTTT. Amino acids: CATSMVGVPQHF.

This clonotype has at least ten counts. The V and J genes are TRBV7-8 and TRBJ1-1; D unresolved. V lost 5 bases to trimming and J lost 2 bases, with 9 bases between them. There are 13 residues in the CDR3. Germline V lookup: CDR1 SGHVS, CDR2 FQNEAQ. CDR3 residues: CASSNRANTEAFF. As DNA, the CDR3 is TGTGCCAGCAGCAACCGGGCCAACACTGAAGCTTTCTTT.

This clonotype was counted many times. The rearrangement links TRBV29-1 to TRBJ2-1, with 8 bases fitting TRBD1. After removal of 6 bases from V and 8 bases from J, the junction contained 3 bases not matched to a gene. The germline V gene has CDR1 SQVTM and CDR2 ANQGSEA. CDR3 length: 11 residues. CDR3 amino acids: CSVLQGDEQFF. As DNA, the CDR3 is TGCAGCGTACTACAGGGGGATGAGCAGTTCTTC.

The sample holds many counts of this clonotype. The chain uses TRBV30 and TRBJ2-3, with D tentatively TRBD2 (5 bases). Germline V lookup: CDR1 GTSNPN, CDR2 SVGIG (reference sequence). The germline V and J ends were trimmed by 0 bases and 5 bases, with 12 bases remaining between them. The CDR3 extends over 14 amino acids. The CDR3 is CAWSVRGRGDTQYF. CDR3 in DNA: TGTGCCTGGAGTGTGCGAGGGAGAGGAGATACGCAGTATTTT. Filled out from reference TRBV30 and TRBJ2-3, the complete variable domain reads SQTIHQWPATLVQPVGSPLSLECTVEGTSNPNLYWYRQAAGRGLQLLFYSVGIGQISSEVPQNLSASRPQDRQFILSSKKLLLSDSGFYLCAWSVRGRGDTQYFGPGTRLTVL.

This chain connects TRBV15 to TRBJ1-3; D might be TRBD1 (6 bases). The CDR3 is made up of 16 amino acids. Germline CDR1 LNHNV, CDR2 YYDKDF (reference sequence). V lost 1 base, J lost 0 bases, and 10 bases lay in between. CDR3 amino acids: CATSRGQGFSGNTIYF. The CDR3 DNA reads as TGTGCCACCAGCAGAGGCCAGGGGTTCTCTGGAAACACCATATATTTT.

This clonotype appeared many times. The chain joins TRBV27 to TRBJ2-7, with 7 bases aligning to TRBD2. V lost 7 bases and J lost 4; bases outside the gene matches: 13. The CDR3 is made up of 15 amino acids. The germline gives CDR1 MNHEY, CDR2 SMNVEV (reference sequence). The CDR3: CASTQSGNGWYEQYF. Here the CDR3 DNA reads TGTGCCAGCACCCAAAGCGGGAACGGGTGGTACGAGCAGTACTTC.

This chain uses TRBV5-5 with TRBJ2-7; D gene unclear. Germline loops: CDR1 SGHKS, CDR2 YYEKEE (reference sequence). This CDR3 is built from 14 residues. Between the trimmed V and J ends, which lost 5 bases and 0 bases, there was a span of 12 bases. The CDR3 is CASRDGRSSYEQYF. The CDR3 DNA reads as TGTGCCAGCAGGGACGGCAGGAGCTCCTACGAGCAGTACTTC.